The 8 T cell receptor beta chains in this list originate from one sample, sequenced in a study of T cell repertoires in cytomegalovirus infection. TCRdb passed the reads through MiXCR, listing each CDR3 protein once. The sample gives around 250,000 distinct CDR3 sequences, about 18% of which show up once; around 47% is in the top ten. The sequenced sample was CD8+ T cells from PBMCs. These receptors all come from a human donor in good health (CMV status not recorded). Some clones in this sample may be carry-over from other donors' samples.

CDR3: CSAREETGPDTEAFF. In nucleotides, the CDR3 is TGCAGTGCTAGAGAAGAAACAGGTCCGGACACTGAAGCTTTCTTT. This sequence joins TRBV20-1 and TRBJ1-1; a weak D match, TRBD1 (5 bases). The V end lost 0 bases, the J end lost 3 bases, and 14 bases lay between the germline ends. The germline V gene encodes CDR1 DFQATT and CDR2 SNEGSKA (reference sequence). The CDR3 is made up of 15 amino acids.

The sample holds many counts of this clonotype. The chain links TRBV7-6 to TRBJ1-6; TRBD1 might be the D (5 bases). The CDR3 runs to 17 residues. Germline V gene sequence: CDR1 SGHVS, CDR2 FNYEAQ. Trimming shortened V by 5 bases and J by 7 bases, and 21 bases separated the two germline ends. Here the CDR3 DNA reads TGTGCCAGCAGCCCGCGTCAGGGAGGGTCTCAAAATTCACCCCTCCACTTT. It yields the protein CASSPRQGGSQNSPLHF.

The chain combines TRBV4-2 with TRBJ2-7, with TRBD1 matching over 9 bases. Germline assignment: CDR1 LGHNA and CDR2 YNFKEQ. The CDR3 has 15 amino acids. The J segment lost 3 bases and the V segment lost 0 bases, leaving 3 bases of the junction unmatched. The CDR3 reads CASSQDRQGVYEQYF. CDR3 in DNA: TGTGCCAGCAGCCAAGACCGACAGGGGGTCTACGAGCAGTACTTC.

This clonotype was picked up many times. The chain joins TRBV29-1 to TRBJ2-7; TRBD1 agrees at 9 bases. CDR3 length equals 13 residues. The V segment lost 4 bases and the J segment 2 bases; nucleotides outside the gene matches: 3. Germline-derived CDR1 and CDR2 are SQVTM and ANQGSEA. In nucleotides, the CDR3 is TGCAGCGTTGGGGGACAGGGAACCTACGAGCAGTACTTC. Translating it yields CSVGGQGTYEQYF.

The V call is TRBV4-1, the J call TRBJ1-4, with no clear D. The germline V gene encodes CDR1 MGHRA and CDR2 YSYEKL. CDR3 length: 18 residues. V gave up 0 bases and J gave up 5 bases, with 19 bases separating them. CDR3 coding DNA: TGCGCCAGCAGCCAAGATAAAGTTCTACGGGAATTCAATGAAAAACTGTTTTTT. Its translation: CASSQDKVLREFNEKLFF.

This clonotype was seen more than once but under ten times. The rearrangement uses TRBV11-2 and TRBJ2-7, with D perhaps TRBD2 (5 bases). Germline V gene lookup returns CDR1 SGHAT and CDR2 FQNNGV. V was shortened by 7 bases and J by 2 bases, with 18 bases between the two germline ends. CDR3 length: 15 amino acids. This chain's CDR3 is CASTPATTPTYEQYF. CDR3 in DNA: TGTGCCAGCACCCCGGCGACTACCCCGACCTACGAGCAGTACTTC.

The chain couples TRBV6-2 or TRBV6-3 to TRBJ2-5; weak D call: TRBD2 (6 bases). From germline, CDR1 is MNHEY and CDR2 SVGEGT. Trimming took 3 bases from V and 5 from J, leaving 13 bases between them. The CDR3 spans 14 residues. CDR3 DNA: TGTGCCAGCAGTTATGCAACGGGGAGGGAGACCCAGTACTTC. It is translated as CASSYATGRETQYF.

The table lists this clonotype with many counts. The rearrangement joins TRBV6-1 to TRBJ2-3; 7 nucleotides line up with TRBD1. V shed 6 bases, J shed 4 bases, and the junction held 13 bases outside the gene matches. This CDR3 is 16 amino acids long. Per germline, CDR1 MNHNS and CDR2 SASEGT. DNA of the CDR3: TGTGCCAGCAGCACCGGACAGGCTCCCGTCGCAGATACGCAGTATTTT. Protein: CASSTGQAPVADTQYF.